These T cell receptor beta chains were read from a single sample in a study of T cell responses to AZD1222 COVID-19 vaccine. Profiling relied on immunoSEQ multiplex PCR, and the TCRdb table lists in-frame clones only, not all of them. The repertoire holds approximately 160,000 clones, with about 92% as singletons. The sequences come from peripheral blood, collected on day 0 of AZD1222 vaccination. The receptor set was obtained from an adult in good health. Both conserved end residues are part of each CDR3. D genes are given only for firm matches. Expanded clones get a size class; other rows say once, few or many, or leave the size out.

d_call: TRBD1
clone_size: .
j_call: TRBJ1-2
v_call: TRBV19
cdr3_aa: CASSTGGRGYTF
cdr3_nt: TGTGCCAGTAGTACAGGGGGCCGTGGCTACACCTTC

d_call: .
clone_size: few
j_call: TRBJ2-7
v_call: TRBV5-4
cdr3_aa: CASSSYGDPLYEQYF
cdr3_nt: TGTGCCAGCAGCTCGTACGGGGACCCTCTGTACGAGCAGTACTTC

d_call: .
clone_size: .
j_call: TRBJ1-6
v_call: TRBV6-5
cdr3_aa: CASSWDGNNSPLHF
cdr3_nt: TGTGCCAGCAGTTGGGACGGCAATAATTCACCCCTCCACTTT

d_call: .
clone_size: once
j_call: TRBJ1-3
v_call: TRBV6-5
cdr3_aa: CASSSPGNTIYF
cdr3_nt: TGTGCCAGCAGCTCTCCTGGAAACACCATATATTTT

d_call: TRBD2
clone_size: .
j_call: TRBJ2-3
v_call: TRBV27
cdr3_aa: CASSGGLAPDTQYF
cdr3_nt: TGTGCCAGCAGTGGCGGACTAGCGCCCGATACGCAGTATTTT

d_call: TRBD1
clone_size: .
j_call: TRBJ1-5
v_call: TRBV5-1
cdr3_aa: CASSLQGDQPQHF
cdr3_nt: TGCGCCAGCAGCTTACAGGGGGATCAGCCCCAGCATTTT

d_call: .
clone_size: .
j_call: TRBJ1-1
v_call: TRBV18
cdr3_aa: CASSPPSERMVFF
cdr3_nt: TGTGCCAGCTCACCACCCTCGGAGCGGATGGTTTTCTTT

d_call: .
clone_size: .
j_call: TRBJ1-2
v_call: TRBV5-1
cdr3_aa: CASSSWVTGPRKGYTF
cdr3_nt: TGCGCCAGCAGCTCATGGGTCACAGGCCCCCGAAAGGGCTACACCTTC

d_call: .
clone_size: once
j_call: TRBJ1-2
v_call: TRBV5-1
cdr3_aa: CASSLVPSGYGYTF
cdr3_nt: TGCGCCAGCAGCTTGGTCCCCAGTGGCTATGGCTACACCTTC

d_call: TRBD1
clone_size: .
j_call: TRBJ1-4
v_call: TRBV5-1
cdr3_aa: CASSLGDRGTEKLFF
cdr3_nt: TGCGCCAGCAGCTTGGGAGACAGGGGAACGGAAAAACTGTTTTTT

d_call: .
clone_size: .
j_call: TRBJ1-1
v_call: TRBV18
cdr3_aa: CATLYLARTEAFF
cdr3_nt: TGTGCCACCCTATATCTCGCCAGGACTGAAGCTTTCTTT

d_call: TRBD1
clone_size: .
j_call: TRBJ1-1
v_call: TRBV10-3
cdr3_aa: CAIRRDRDTEAFF
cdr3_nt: TGTGCCATCAGGAGGGACAGGGACACTGAAGCTTTCTTT